This TCR beta chain was identified in a study of shared clonotypes between healthy human individuals (dated by TCRdb to 2018 to 2020). The study in broad terms: The cohort included three men and two women between 18 and 49 years of age. For each donor, CD4 naive and CD4 memory were each run on three plates, CD8 naive on two plates, and CD8 memory on one plate. Blood TCR repertoires of five healthy adults were deeply sequenced to estimate repertoire size and the extent of clonotype sharing between individuals. Different laboratories and diverse techniques were used to prepare libraries and sequence TCR repertoires, to increase sequencing depth and limit assay-specific biases. Each donor's leukapheresis produced roughly between about 0.8 and 10 billion PBMCs.

Based on the germline V gene, the CDR1 and CDR2 sequences are MNHEY and SVGAGI. V lost 6 bases and J lost 4 bases, and the count of bases not matched to a germline gene is 5. CDR3 length: 14 amino acids, cysteine to phenylalanine. Solely the CDR3 DNA is kept, with 42 bases framed from the first base. For the CD8 naive samples, CD45RO-negative cells were positively selected for CCR7, yielding a CD45RA+CCR7+ population from which TemRA cells were excluded. The donors were healthy, HIV-negative adults with no recently reported acute infections or vaccinations. Every donor was a Caucasian adult residing in Nashville, Tennessee, USA. After blood collection by leukapheresis, PBMCs were isolated using Ficoll-Histopaque density gradient centrifugation and then cryopreserved in the vapor phase of liquid nitrogen. Analytical flow cytometry was used to check the purity and quantity of every magnetically sorted T cell population. Genomic DNA was isolated from each sorted fraction and quantified by UV absorbance on a Nanodrop 2000c.

The research as a whole found: The genetic and exposure-history diversity represented was limited by the small number of donors. About 5% of naive CD4, 3% to 3.5% of naive CD8, roughly 2.4% of memory CD4, and 0.4% of memory CD8 clonotypes were shared across a few donors. Pairwise subsampling indicated that sequencing depth was expected to affect the degree of clonotype sharing among donors. Sampling was limited to blood, and TCR repertoires in tissue likely differ from TCR repertoires in blood. Incomplete sequencing was indicated by rarefaction of sorted-subset datasets, despite the large sequencing depth. Compared with non-shared clonotypes, the clonotypes found in all four sorted-subset donors had higher generation probabilities. Naive subsets generally had larger estimated clonotype richness than memory subsets.

Using the deep immunoSEQ assay, multiplex PCR amplified TCR CDR3 regions from genomic DNA. For each cell subset, the extracted genomic DNA was distributed evenly across all wells of several immunoSEQ 96-well plates, and each plate served as one replicate. For sorted subsets, about 200 ng genomic DNA, equal to 25,000 to 35,000 T cell genomes, was loaded into each replicate PCR. Purified libraries were measured with a Qubit 3.0 fluorometer, size-checked on a Bioanalyzer 2100, and measured again with the KAPA Library Quantification kit. Every immunoSEQ 96-well plate was sequenced on a separate single-read 150-cycle Illumina NextSeq 550 flow cell. In the authors' own workflow: Because the immunoSEQ output included only junctional sequences and no quality scores, the filtering could not be the same as the filtering used for full-length reads. To assign V/J genes and CDR3, sequences were annotated using PyIR, a Python wrapper for IgBLAST v1.9, with IMGT germline references. Any read was removed if the V/J assignment was weak (E-value above 1e-6), the CDR3 was missing, or the read contained stop codons, out-of-frame junctions, or ambiguous translated residues. A V3J clonotype was defined by an identical inferred V gene, J gene, and CDR3 amino acid sequence. The percentage overlap between two repertoires was calculated by dividing the number of shared unique clonotypes by the size of the smaller repertoire. Richness of each repertoire was evaluated using RTK rarefaction, the Chao1 estimator, and Recon v2.1 estimates of unobserved clonotypes. OLGA was used to compute generation probabilities for all TCRbeta clonotypes that the gDNA method yielded from a handful of donors. TCRdb carries this immuneACCESS record with in-frame sequences only. Its versions omit some clonotypes, under half of them owing to an unresolved V gene in the studies checked, with the rest unexplained. D and trimming come from the DNA, and the V and J calls and clone size come from that table. The sample table lists some 580,000 clones, 95% to 98% of them with a count of one. The ten largest clones capture roughly 0.29% of the sample.

About this clone itself: It has no known antigen specificity. No base quality values were provided; no much bigger clone lies one nucleotide off.

Sequenced input: naive CD8+ T cells sorted from blood. The sample's cell subset or site, from its label and the paper: CD45RA+CCR7+. The rearranged segments are TRBV6-5 and TRBJ1-1; 10 middle bases align to TRBD1. This receptor was taken from a man aged 30-40 years in good health. The encoded CDR3 is CASSTTGGVTEAFF. Here is the DNA: TGTGCCAGCAGCACGACAGGGGGCGTCACTGAAGCTTTCTTT.